Each of the 7 T cell receptor beta chains below was sequenced from the same sample in a study of blood T cell repertoires in COVID-19. Clones were read by immunoSEQ multiplex PCR, and TCRdb kept only the in-frame ones, dropping some. The sample records approximately 140,000 clones, around 89% being singletons. The sequencing sample was made of peripheral blood. These receptors all come from a human donor in a cohort sampled during active COVID-19.

The genes are TRBV7-2 and TRBJ2-3; 9 bases match TRBD2. This CDR3 is built from 16 residues. With V trimmed by 6 bases and J by 1 base, 8 bases remained unmatched. Germline V gene data show CDR1 as SGHTA and CDR2 as FQGNSA. CDR3 region: CASRFRAGGGTDTQYF. CDR3 DNA: TGTGCCAGCAGATTTAGAGCGGGGGGCGGCACAGATACGCAGTATTTT. Looking up the rest from reference TRBV7-2 and TRBJ2-3 gives the full variable domain: GAGVSQSPSNKVTEKGKDVELRCDPISGHTALYWYRQSLGQGLEFLIYFQGNSAPDKSGLPSDRFSAERTGGSVSTLTIQRTQQEDSAVYLCASRFRAGGGTDTQYFGPGTRLTVL.

The V call is TRBV7-2, the J call TRBJ1-2; 8 bases match TRBD1. The CDR3 has 14 amino acids. Germline values: CDR1 SGHTA, CDR2 FQGNSA. Trimming at V came to 5 bases and at J to 6 bases, leaving 8 bases not matched to a gene. CDR3 sequence (DNA): TGTGCCAGCAGCCCAAATACAGGGGGTCATGGCTACACCTTC. This encodes CASSPNTGGHGYTF.

The rearrangement joins TRBV28 to TRBJ1-2, with unresolved D. Germline V gene sequence: CDR1 MDHEN, CDR2 SYDVKM. The CDR3 is 13 residues long. With 1 base removed from V and 6 bases from J, the gap between germline ends came to 9 bases. The chain's CDR3 is CASSLSYQDGYTF. The CDR3 region has the DNA TGTGCCAGCAGTTTATCGTATCAGGATGGCTACACCTTC.

V is TRBV5-1 and J is TRBJ2-7; a weak D match, TRBD1 (5 bases). The V and J ends lost 0 bases and 11 bases respectively, with 12 bases between them. The CDR3 spans 12 residues. The germline V gene has CDR1 SGHRS and CDR2 YFSETQ. This chain's CDR3 is CASSLEAGNEYF. The CDR3 DNA reads TGCGCCAGCAGCTTGGAAGCAGGGAACGAGTACTTC. Full variable domain (rest looked up from reference TRBV5-1 and TRBJ2-7): KAGVTQTPRYLIKTRGQQVTLSCSPISGHRSVSWYQQTPGQGLQFLFEYFSETQRNKGNFPGRFSGRQFSNSRSEMNVSTLELGDSALYLCASSLEAGNEYFGPGTRLTVT.

The CDR3: CASSPGLAGRIYNEQFF. The CDR3, as DNA: TGTGCCAGCAGCCCCGGACTAGCGGGGAGGATTTACAATGAGCAGTTCTTC. The chain employs TRBV11-2 and TRBJ2-1; 12 bases line up with TRBD2. This CDR3 spans 17 amino acids. From germline, CDR1 is SGHAT and CDR2 FQNNGV. V shed 5 bases, J shed 4 bases, and the junction held 9 bases outside the gene matches.

The chain carries TRBV27 and TRBJ1-2, with no clear D. Trimming cost V 2 bases and J 0 bases, with 10 bases left between them. Germline-derived CDR1 and CDR2 are MNHEY and SMNVEV (reference sequence). The CDR3 is 15 residues long. CDR3 sequence: CASSLRREANYGYTF. The CDR3 DNA reads TGTGCCAGCAGTTTAAGGCGAGAGGCTAACTATGGCTACACCTTC.

The V call is TRBV19, the J call TRBJ1-2; 7 nucleotides line up with TRBD1. The V gene's germline CDR1 is LNHDA and CDR2 SQIVND (reference sequence). The CDR3 length is 13 residues. The junction had 3 bases not matched to a gene; V was cut back by 6 bases and J by 2 bases. In nucleotides, the CDR3 is TGTGCCAGTAGGCCGGGACAGAACTATGGCTACACCTTC. It codes for CASRPGQNYGYTF.